This TCR beta chain emerged from a study of Ad26.COV2.S vaccination and SARS-CoV-2 variants (dated by TCRdb to the early 2020s). A note on the overall study: Vaccine-arm donors came from COV1001, a multicentre, randomized, double-blind, placebo-controlled phase I-IIa trial of Ad26.COV2.S in healthy adults. Ad26.COV2.S was administered intramuscularly at 5 x 10^10 or 1 x 10^11 viral particles, either as a single shot or as two shots given 56 days apart. Sequencing of the TCRbeta repertoire served to evaluate the specificity and breadth of SARS-CoV-2-reactive T cell receptors following Ad26.COV2.S vaccination. A total of around 32 samples were included in the TCR-sequenced set, comprising roughly 19 Ad26.COV2.S vaccine recipients, 5 placebo recipients and 8 SARS-CoV-2 convalescent individuals. Participants in the trial were split at random into five groups of five each, receiving low-dose or high-dose Ad26.COV2.S once or twice, or else placebo on both occasions. Throughout the experiments and outcome assessment, investigators stayed blinded to trial group allocation. Overall study outcomes, separate from this receptor: According to the authors, total T cell responses may have been underestimated by the TCR breadth and depth analyses. After vaccination, substantial breadth of spike-specific CD8+ and CD4+ T cell responses was reported. The study lacked the statistical power to compare responses across vaccine doses or regimens. Higher spike-specific TCR breadth was observed in Ad26.COV2.S recipients than in placebo recipients (P = 0.0014). Comparable non-spike TCR breadth was observed between vaccine and placebo recipients, consistent with only spike being contained in the vaccine.

CDR1 and CDR2 (MDHEN, SYDVKM) derive from the germline V gene. V is pruned by 4 bases and J by 3 bases, leaving 13 bases of the junction without a gene match. Measured from the cysteine to the phenylalanine, the CDR3 is 20 residues long. The read is trimmed to its CDR3 DNA, 60 bases read in frame from base 1. On this clone itself: There is no known antigen for this receptor. It has no much larger one-base neighbor in the sample; base qualities were not kept.

The label giving this sample's treatment or condition can be read as: about 20 received Ad26.COV2.S at low or high dose, single or two shots; 5 received placebo; per-sample allocation not given. For vaccine and placebo recipients, repertoires were sequenced using samples collected on day 63 after the first injection. Between 29 July and 7 August 2020, Cohort 1b enrolled fewer than 30 adults aged 18-55 years at one site in Boston, USA. Ad26.COV2.S consisted of a replication-incompetent adenovirus type 26 vector by which a prefusion-stabilized SARS-CoV-2 spike protein from the original Wuhan strain was expressed. TCRbeta CDR3 regions were sequenced with the immunoSEQ Assay. After extraction, genomic DNA underwent amplification by bias-controlled multiplex PCR, followed by high-throughput sequencing. On the authors' methods: To quantify the absolute abundance of every unique TCRbeta CDR3 region, sequences were collapsed and filtered. T cell fraction was estimated by normalizing TCRbeta template counts to usable DNA, which was measured by amplifying reference genes present in all nucleated cells. Repertoire TCRs were annotated as SARS-CoV-2-specific by exact matching of V gene, CDR3 amino acid sequence and J gene to a known reactive TCR set. The reference SARS-CoV-2 TCR set was derived from MIRA and filtered for enrichment in COVID-19-positive ImmuneCODE repertoires, a step that removed public or cross-reactive TCRs. Using the MIRA antigens, annotated TCRs were further analysed by specific ORF or by position within an ORF. Depth was the summed frequency of annotated unique rearrangements, while breadth was defined as annotated unique rearrangements over total unique productive rearrangements. Two-sided Wilcoxon rank-sum tests were applied when comparing TCR breadth between groups. Drawn from immuneACCESS, this table holds only the in-frame rearrangements with V and J called that TCRdb kept. Clones are partly lost; checked studies trace under half to an unresolved V gene and leave the rest unexplained. Clone size and V and J calls were adopted from that table, with D and trimming inferred from the DNA. The sample table records almost 400,000 clones; about 89% of these occur just once. The leading ten clones occupy over 1.5% of the sample.

The chain links TRBV28 with TRBJ2-3; 16 nucleotides in the junction match TRBD2. The clonotype was recovered from a person between 18 and 59 years old who received the Ad26.COV2.S COVID-19 vaccine or a placebo. The sequenced sample was peripheral blood, obtained in a trial of Ad26.COV2.S vaccine versus placebo. The encoded CDR3 is CASSSGTSGRAGKGTDTQYF. In nucleotides, the sequence is TGTGCCAGCAGTTCTGGGACTAGCGGGAGGGCGGGGAAGGGTACAGATACGCAGTATTTT.